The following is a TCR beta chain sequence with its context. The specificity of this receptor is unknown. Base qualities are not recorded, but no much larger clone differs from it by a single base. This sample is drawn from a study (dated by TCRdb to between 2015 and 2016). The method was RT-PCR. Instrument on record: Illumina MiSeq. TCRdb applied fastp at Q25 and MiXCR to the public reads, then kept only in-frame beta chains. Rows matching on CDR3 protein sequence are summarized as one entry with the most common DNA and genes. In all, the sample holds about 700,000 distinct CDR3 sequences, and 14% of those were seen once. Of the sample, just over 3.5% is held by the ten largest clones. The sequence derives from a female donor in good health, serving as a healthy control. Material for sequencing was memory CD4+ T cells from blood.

The DNA reads as follows: TGCGCCAGCAGCTTGCGGGGGGCGCTTGAGCAGTTCTTC. It encodes CASSLRGALEQFF. This receptor chain uses TRBV5-1 and TRBJ2-1, with a weak D call of TRBD2 (7 bases match). CDR1 SGHRS and CDR2 YFSETQ are derived from the germline V gene. V is cut by 1 base and J by 9 bases, and the space between the germline ends is 11 bases. The CDR3 spans 13 residues, from the cysteine through the phenylalanine. The sequence is cut down to CDR3 DNA, 39 bases in frame from base 1.